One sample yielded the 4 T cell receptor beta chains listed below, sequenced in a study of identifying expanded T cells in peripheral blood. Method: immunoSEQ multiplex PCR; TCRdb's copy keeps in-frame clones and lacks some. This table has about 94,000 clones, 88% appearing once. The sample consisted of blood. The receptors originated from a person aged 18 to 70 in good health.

CDR3: CASSNRGGEQYF. In DNA form, the CDR3 reads TGTGCCAGCAGTAATAGGGGAGGGGAGCAGTACTTC. The rearrangement links TRBV27 to TRBJ2-7; 7 bases fit TRBD2. V lost 5 bases, J lost 7 bases, and 5 bases stayed unmatched. Per germline, CDR1 MNHEY and CDR2 SMNVEV (reference sequence). The CDR3 runs 12 residues.

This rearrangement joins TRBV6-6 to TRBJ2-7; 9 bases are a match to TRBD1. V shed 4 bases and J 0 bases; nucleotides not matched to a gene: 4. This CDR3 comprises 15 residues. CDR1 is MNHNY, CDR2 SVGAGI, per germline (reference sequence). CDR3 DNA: TGTGCCAGCAGTTCCCGGACAGGGGCCTCCTACGAGCAGTACTTC. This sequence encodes CASSSRTGASYEQYF.

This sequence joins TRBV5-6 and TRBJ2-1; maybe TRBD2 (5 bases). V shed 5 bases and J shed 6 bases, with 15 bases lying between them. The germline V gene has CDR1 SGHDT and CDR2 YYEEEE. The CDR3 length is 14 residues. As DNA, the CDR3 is TGTGCCAGCAGTTTGAGAGGGTCACTCAATGAGCAGTTCTTC. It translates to CASSLRGSLNEQFF. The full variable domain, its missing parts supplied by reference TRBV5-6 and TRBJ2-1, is DAGVTQSPTHLIKTRGQQVTLRCSPKSGHDTVSWYQQALGQGPQFIFQYYEEEERQRGNFPDRFSGHQFPNYSSELNVNALLLGDSALYLCASSLRGSLNEQFFGPGTRLTVL.

CDR3 in amino acids: CASSQDPGGTSGQETQYF. In DNA, the CDR3 is TGTGCCAGCAGCCAAGATCCGGGGGGGACTAGCGGACAAGAGACCCAGTACTTC. The chain couples TRBV4-2 to TRBJ2-5; TRBD2 matches 11 bases. The V gene's germline CDR1 is LGHNA and CDR2 YNFKEQ. The CDR3 length is 18 residues. V was pared by 0 bases and J by 2 bases, with 8 bases of the junction left unmatched.